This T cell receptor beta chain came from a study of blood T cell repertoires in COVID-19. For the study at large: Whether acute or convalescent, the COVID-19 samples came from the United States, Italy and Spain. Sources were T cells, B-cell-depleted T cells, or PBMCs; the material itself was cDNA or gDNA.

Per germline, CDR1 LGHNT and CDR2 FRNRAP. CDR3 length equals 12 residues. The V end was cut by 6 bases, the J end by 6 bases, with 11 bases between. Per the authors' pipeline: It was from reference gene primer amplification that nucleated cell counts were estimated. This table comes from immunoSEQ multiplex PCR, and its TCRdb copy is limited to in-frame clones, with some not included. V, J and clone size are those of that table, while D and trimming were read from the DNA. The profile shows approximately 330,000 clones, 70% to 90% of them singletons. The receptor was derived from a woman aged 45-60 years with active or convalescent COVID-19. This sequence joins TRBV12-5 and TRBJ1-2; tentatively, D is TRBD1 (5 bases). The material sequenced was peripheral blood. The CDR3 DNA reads TGTGCTAGTGGCCCAGGGAACGATGGCTACACCTTC. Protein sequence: CASGPGNDGYTF. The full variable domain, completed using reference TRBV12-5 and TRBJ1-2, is DARVTQTPRHKVTEMGQEVTMRCQPILGHNTVFWYRQTMMQGLELLAYFRNRAPLDDSGMPKDRFSAEMPDATLATLKIQPSEPRDSAVYFCASGPGNDGYTFGSGTRLTVV.